The 23 T cell receptor beta chains below come from one sample, sequenced in a study of OX40 agonist ivuxolimab in advanced cancers. Profiled with immunoSEQ multiplex PCR; TCRdb holds only in-frame clones, not every one. Here the sample spans fewer than 85,000 clones, roughly four fifths being singletons. Sequencing was performed on CD4+ or CD8+ T cells sorted from blood, taken in a trial of the OX40 agonist ivuxolimab. These receptors all come from an adult with an advanced solid tumor such as melanoma, head and neck, liver or kidney cancer.

This sequence joins TRBV5-4 and TRBJ2-7, with 8 bases identical to TRBD2. V shed 4 bases and J 2 bases; nucleotides not matched to a gene: 8. Germline lookup yields CDR1 SGHNT and CDR2 YYREEE (reference sequence). The CDR3 is 15 amino acids. Here the CDR3 reads CASSPGGSGAYEQYF. The CDR3 DNA sequence: TGTGCCAGCAGCCCGGGGGGTAGCGGGGCCTACGAGCAGTACTTC.

The chain employs TRBV5-1 and TRBJ2-5, with 8 positions matching TRBD1. CDR3 length: 16 amino acids. Germline CDR1 is SGHRS and CDR2 is YFSETQ. The trim removed 0 bases at V and 2 bases at J, leaving 6 bases unmatched. The CDR3 here is CASSLGTGRRQETQYF. The CDR3 DNA follows: TGCGCCAGCAGCTTGGGGACAGGGCGGAGGCAAGAGACCCAGTACTTC. The entire variable domain, with the rest obtained from reference TRBV5-1 and TRBJ2-5, is as follows: KAGVTQTPRYLIKTRGQQVTLSCSPISGHRSVSWYQQTPGQGLQFLFEYFSETQRNKGNFPGRFSGRQFSNSRSEMNVSTLELGDSALYLCASSLGTGRRQETQYFGPGTRLLVL.

The CDR3 coding sequence is TGTGCCAGCAGCCAACGGGCGCCCGGGACAGGGGGTTCGGAGACCCAGTACTTC. It translates to CASSQRAPGTGGSETQYF. The rearrangement links TRBV14 to TRBJ2-5; 11 bases agree with TRBD1. In germline, CDR1 is SGHDN, CDR2 FVKESK. The CDR3 totals 18 residues. V lost 2 bases, J lost 5 bases, and 13 bases stayed unmatched. Variable domain in full (rest from reference TRBV14 and TRBJ2-5): EAGVTQFPSHSVIEKGQTVTLRCDPISGHDNLYWYRRVMGKEIKFLLHFVKESKQDESGMPNNRFLAERTGGTYSTLKVQPAELEDSGVYFCASSQRAPGTGGSETQYFGPGTRLLVL.

This chain links TRBV28 with TRBJ1-2, with 7 positions matching TRBD1. The germline CDR1 and CDR2 sequences are MDHEN and SYDVKM. V was clipped by 4 bases and J by 8 bases; unmatched bases: 16. This CDR3 region has 16 residues. The CDR3 DNA reads TGTGCCAGCAGTTCCTACCCGGGACAGTTAAAGGAGGGCTACACCTTC. It codes for CASSSYPGQLKEGYTF.

The J gene is TRBJ1-1, the V gene TRBV6-6; tentatively, D is TRBD1 (6 bases). Trimming removed 6 bases from V and 5 bases from J, with 7 bases in between. Germline assignment: CDR1 MNHNY and CDR2 SVGAGI (reference sequence). The CDR3 has 11 residues. The CDR3 nucleotides are TGTGCCAGCAGACAGGGAACTGAAGCTTTCTTT. This encodes CASRQGTEAFF.

The chain uses TRBV10-2 and TRBJ1-2; TRBD1 aligns across 9 bases. CDR1 is WSHSY, CDR2 SAAADI, per germline. The junction had 14 bases not matched to a gene; V was cut back by 2 bases and J by 7 bases. This CDR3 comprises 17 residues. The CDR3 loop is CASSEAGQGSLWTGYTF. The CDR3 region has the DNA TGCGCCAGCAGTGAGGCGGGACAGGGAAGCCTATGGACTGGCTACACCTTC.

The CDR3 DNA reads TGCGCCAGCAGCCCCCGGACGGAGGGGAGCGAGCAGTACTTC. Translating it yields CASSPRTEGSEQYF. The rearrangement joins TRBV5-1 to TRBJ2-7, with D maybe TRBD2 (6 bases). The germline gives CDR1 SGHRS, CDR2 YFSETQ. Trimming took 4 bases from V and 6 from J, leaving 17 bases between them. CDR3 size: 14 residues.

This sequence joins TRBV19 and TRBJ1-5; 11 bases fit TRBD1. This CDR3 spans 15 amino acids. The junction had 12 bases not matched to a gene; V was cut back by 10 bases and J by 7 bases. CDR1 is LNHDA and CDR2 is SQIVND in the germline V gene (reference sequence). The CDR3 region is CATNERTGGWQPQHF. The DNA for the CDR3 is TGTGCCACTAATGAAAGGACAGGGGGCTGGCAGCCCCAGCATTTT.

CDR3 in DNA: TGTGCCAGCAGCCCACACTTTGGCACAGATACGCAGTATTTT. It translates to CASSPHFGTDTQYF. The chain uses TRBV7-3 and TRBJ2-3; D not resolved. The CDR3 runs 14 residues. Germline values: CDR1 SGHTA, CDR2 FQGTGA. V lost 5 bases to trimming and J lost 1 base, with 10 bases between them.

The chain combines TRBV5-6 with TRBJ1-2, with TRBD1 identical over 7 bases. CDR1 is SGHDT, CDR2 YYEEEE, per germline. The CDR3 runs 15 residues. J lost 4 bases, V lost 2 bases, and 8 bases had no gene match. The CDR3 bases are TGTGCCAGCAGCTTCCTACAGGGGATTAGCTATGGCTACACCTTC. Protein product: CASSFLQGISYGYTF.

This clone was counted many times. The genes are TRBV7-2 and TRBJ2-3; D is unresolved. The length of the CDR3 is 12 residues. The germline V gene encodes CDR1 SGHTA and CDR2 FQGNSA. V was trimmed by 1 base and J by 4 bases, leaving 3 bases between them. Here the CDR3 reads CASSLVADTQYF. The CDR3 coding sequence is TGTGCCAGCAGCTTAGTGGCAGATACGCAGTATTTT.

The V gene is TRBV27, the J gene TRBJ2-5, with 9 bases matching TRBD2. The CDR3 runs to 16 residues. Germline CDR1 MNHEY, CDR2 SMNVEV (reference sequence). V gave up 4 bases and J gave up 5 bases; unmatched junction bases: 11. In nucleotides, the CDR3 is TGTGCCAGCAGTTATCTTCCGGGGCGGGAGGGGGAGACCCAGTACTTC. This translates into CASSYLPGREGETQYF.

In its sample, this clone was seen a few times. The chain employs TRBV6-1 and TRBJ1-1, with D possibly matching TRBD1 (5 bases). V dropped 3 bases and J dropped 10 bases, with 15 bases sitting between them. The CDR3 contains 13 residues. Per germline, CDR1 MNHNS and CDR2 SASEGT. The CDR3 region has the DNA TGTGCCAGCAGTGATATGCCCTCCGGGGGAGCTTTCTTT. Protein: CASSDMPSGGAFF.

This clone was observed a handful of times. The chain is built from TRBV14 and TRBJ2-3, with D possibly TRBD2 on 5 matching bases. V lost 0 bases and J 3 bases, leaving 13 bases between the germline ends. The CDR3 extends over 16 amino acids. Germline-derived CDR1 and CDR2 are SGHDN and FVKESK. CDR3 sequence (DNA): TGTGCCAGCAGCCAAGAGGACCTCCCGGGGACAGATACGCAGTATTTT. Translated, it gives CASSQEDLPGTDTQYF.

This clone was counted between two and nine times. This chain uses TRBV7-8 with TRBJ1-1, with D unclear. V was cut by 5 bases and J by 7 bases, with 11 bases left in between. This CDR3 has 12 residues. Germline loops: CDR1 SGHVS, CDR2 FQNEAQ. The CDR3 spells CASSPGRGEAFF. In nucleotides, the CDR3 is TGTGCCAGCAGCCCTGGACGTGGTGAAGCTTTCTTT.

The V gene is TRBV7-6, the J gene TRBJ2-1, with TRBD2 matching over 7 bases. The germline V gene has CDR1 SGHVS and CDR2 FNYEAQ. There are 15 residues in the CDR3. V shed 5 bases and J 2 bases; nucleotides not matched to a gene: 6. The CDR3 sequence: CASSPLAVTYNEQFF. CDR3 in DNA: TGTGCCAGCAGCCCCCTAGCGGTAACCTACAATGAGCAGTTCTTC. Combining the CDR3 with reference TRBV7-6 and TRBJ2-1 gives the whole variable domain GAGVSQSPRYKVTKRGQDVALRCDPISGHVSLYWYRQALGQGPEFLTYFNYEAQQDKSGLPNDRFSAERPEGSISTLTIQRTEQRDSAMYRCASSPLAVTYNEQFFGPGTRLTVL.

The rearrangement links TRBV20-1 to TRBJ1-4; D ambiguous. The germline gives CDR1 DFQATT, CDR2 SNEGSKA (reference sequence). The CDR3 runs to 11 residues. V lost 5 bases to trimming and J lost 11 bases, with 12 bases between them. For the CDR3, the DNA is TGCAGTGCTTCGGACCTGGGGAAACTGTTTTTT. Protein product: CSASDLGKLFF.

The rearrangement uses TRBV29-1 and TRBJ1-1; 7 nucleotides line up with TRBD1. This CDR3 spans 13 amino acids. V lost 7 bases to trimming and J lost 4 bases; unmatched junction nucleotides: 9. Germline CDR1 SQVTM, CDR2 ANQGSEA. The CDR3 region has the DNA TGCAGCGCGAGACAGGGTAGGTCCACTGAAGCTTTCTTT. Protein sequence: CSARQGRSTEAFF.

The gene calls are TRBV5-4 and TRBJ1-2; unclear D gene. Germline V gene lookup returns CDR1 SGHNT and CDR2 YYREEE (reference sequence). CDR3 length equals 14 residues. The germline V and J ends were trimmed by 3 bases and 2 bases, with 11 bases remaining between them. The DNA of the CDR3 is TGTGCCAGCAGCTCGGAGAACCGGAACTATGGCTACACCTTC. This translates into CASSSENRNYGYTF.

The chain joins TRBV7-9 to TRBJ1-3, with unresolved D. Germline loops: CDR1 SEHNR, CDR2 FQNEAQ (reference sequence). This CDR3 spans 14 amino acids. V was trimmed by 7 bases and J by 0 bases, leaving 10 bases between them. CDR3 amino acids: CASNFGLSGNTIYF. The CDR3 coding sequence is TGTGCCAGCAACTTTGGACTCTCTGGAAACACCATATATTTT.

The chain carries TRBV5-1 and TRBJ1-6, with D possibly TRBD1 on 5 matching bases. CDR1 and CDR2 from the germline V gene are SGHRS and YFSETQ. CDR3 size: 16 residues. The germline V and J ends were trimmed by 4 bases and 7 bases, with 18 bases remaining between them. The CDR3 sequence: CASSPGLGGVNSPLHF. In DNA form, the CDR3 reads TGCGCCAGCAGCCCCGGGTTGGGGGGGGTGAATTCACCCCTCCACTTT.

This chain connects TRBV5-1 to TRBJ1-6; 8 nucleotides agree with TRBD1. The CDR3 is 14 residues long. V shed 7 bases, J shed 6 bases, and the junction held 6 bases outside the gene matches. Germline assignment: CDR1 SGHRS and CDR2 YFSETQ. The CDR3 DNA is TGCGCCAGCGGACTGGACAGGGTTAATTCACCCCTCCACTTT. Amino acids: CASGLDRVNSPLHF.

This chain joins TRBV28 and TRBJ1-4, with D possibly being TRBD1 (6 bases). Germline CDR1 reads MDHEN; CDR2 reads SYDVKM. Trimming stripped 11 bases from V and 8 bases from J, with 18 bases between. The CDR3 contains 13 residues. The CDR3 DNA reads TGTGCCGTAAAGGGGGGCGGCGAAGAAAAACTGTTTTTT. This translates into CAVKGGGEEKLFF.